Following are 29 T cell receptor beta chains from one sample sequenced in a study of CD8 T cells in Susac syndrome. Reverse transcription of about 0.5 to 1 ug RNA was carried out with random hexamers. One entry per CDR3 protein, called by TCRdb with MiXCR from the immunoSEQ multiplex PCR reads. The sample lists about 82,000 distinct CDR3 sequences, around 96% occurring once. The material sequenced was CD8+ T cells from PBMCs. The source of these receptors is a human donor with Susac syndrome.

The chain joins TRBV20-1 to TRBJ1-2; 12 positions match TRBD1. The CDR3 spans 15 residues. Germline CDR1 is DFQATT and CDR2 is SNEGSKA (reference sequence). The V and J ends lost 5 bases and 6 bases, in that order; junction bases with no gene match: 10. The CDR3 coding sequence is TGCAGTGCTGGCCGGGACAGGGGGCGAGACCATGGCTACACCTTC. Amino acid sequence: CSAGRDRGRDHGYTF.

This clonotype is a singleton in its sample. The CDR3 nucleotides read TGCAGCGTTGAAGATCGCGGGACCGCAGGAAACACCATATATTTT. This codes for CSVEDRGTAGNTIYF. The gene calls are TRBV29-1 and TRBJ1-3; D perhaps matches TRBD1 (5 bases). The CDR3 consists of 15 residues. CDR1 is SQVTM and CDR2 is ANQGSEA in the germline V gene. Trimming took 0 bases from V and 4 from J, leaving 13 bases between them.

In DNA form, the CDR3 reads TGCAGCGTGGTTAGTAGCGGGGGGATTAGCTCCTACAATGAGCAGTTCTTC. It translates to CSVVSSGGISSYNEQFF. J is TRBJ2-1 and V is TRBV29-1, with TRBD2 matching over 10 bases. Germline CDR1 reads SQVTM; CDR2 reads ANQGSEA. CDR3 length: 17 residues. The V segment lost 6 bases and the J segment 0 bases; nucleotides outside the gene matches: 11.

V is TRBV29-1 and J is TRBJ2-1; D gene ambiguous. This CDR3 is 13 amino acids long. Germline V gene lookup returns CDR1 SQVTM and CDR2 ANQGSEA. V was shortened by 6 bases and J by 6 bases, with 15 bases between the two germline ends. CDR3: CSVQASMSNEQFF. In nucleotides, the CDR3 is TGCAGCGTCCAGGCATCCATGAGCAATGAGCAGTTCTTC.

The J gene is TRBJ2-5, the V gene TRBV6-6; 10 bases agree with TRBD1. There are 15 residues in the CDR3. CDR1 and CDR2 (germline): MNHNY, SVGAGI (reference sequence). V lost 2 bases and J lost 4; bases outside the gene matches: 4. The CDR3 loop reads CASSYGRTGGETQYF. As DNA, the CDR3 is TGTGCCAGCAGTTACGGGAGGACAGGGGGAGAGACCCAGTACTTC.

V gene TRBV20-1 combines with J gene TRBJ2-7, with D perhaps matching TRBD1 (6 bases). Germline CDR1 DFQATT, CDR2 SNEGSKA (reference sequence). V was cut by 1 base and J by 5 bases, with 12 bases left in between. This CDR3 spans 13 amino acids. The CDR3 DNA is TGCAGTGCTAGAGTCCCAGGGGCAGACGAGCAGTACTTC. It codes for CSARVPGADEQYF.

V is TRBV2 and J is TRBJ1-2; the D gene is possibly TRBD1 (5 bases). V was clipped by 1 base and J by 1 base, with 7 bases between them. The CDR3 runs 14 residues. Germline values: CDR1 SNHLY, CDR2 FYNNEI. CDR3 residues: CASSEVGGNYGYTF. In nucleotides, the CDR3 is TGTGCCAGCAGTGAAGTTGGGGGTAACTATGGCTACACCTTC. Complete variable domain (other parts from reference TRBV2 and TRBJ1-2): EPEVTQTPSHQVTQMGQEVILRCVPISNHLYFYWYRQILGQKVEFLVSFYNNEISEKSEIFDDQFSVERPDGSNFTLKIRSTKLEDSAMYFCASSEVGGNYGYTFGSGTRLTVV.

J is TRBJ2-7 and V is TRBV6-2 or TRBV6-3; 9 bases align to TRBD1. Germline assignment: CDR1 MNHEY and CDR2 SVGEGT. J gave up 9 bases and V 5 bases, and 8 bases lay outside the gene matches. The CDR3 contains 13 residues. CDR3 amino acids: CASSRTGEDVQYF. CDR3 DNA sequence: TGTGCCAGCAGTCGGACAGGGGAAGATGTGCAGTACTTC.

The chain combines TRBV12-3 or TRBV12-4 with TRBJ2-1, with 9 bases identical to TRBD2. V dropped 6 bases and J dropped 3; count of bases not matched to a gene: 6. This CDR3 spans 15 amino acids. The DNA of the CDR3 is TGTGCCAGCAGACCGCGGGGGGGCCGCTACAATGAGCAGTTCTTC. Encoded protein: CASRPRGGRYNEQFF.

The chain recombines TRBV30 with TRBJ1-6, with TRBD1 as a possible D gene (6 bases). The V end was cut by 4 bases, the J end by 9 bases, with 13 bases between. This CDR3 spans 13 amino acids. Germline values: CDR1 GTSNPN, CDR2 SVGIG (reference sequence). CDR3: CAWKPGGASPLHF. CDR3 coding DNA: TGTGCCTGGAAGCCCGGGGGGGCTTCACCCCTCCACTTT.

V and J are TRBV12-3 or TRBV12-4 and TRBJ1-2; D is unresolved. The CDR3 sequence is 11 residues long. Between the trimmed V and J ends, which lost 8 bases and 4 bases, there was a span of 8 bases. The CDR3 reads CASAAGYGYTF. The DNA of the CDR3 is TGTGCCAGCGCCGCGGGCTATGGCTACACCTTC.

The rearrangement uses TRBV20-1 and TRBJ2-3; 7 nucleotides align to TRBD2. Germline V gives CDR1 DFQATT, CDR2 SNEGSKA (reference sequence). The CDR3 is 12 residues long. V lost 5 bases and J lost 6; bases outside the gene matches: 5. The CDR3 loop is CSAGGGGDTQYF. CDR3 DNA: TGCAGTGCTGGGGGGGGAGGGGATACGCAGTATTTT.

The chain carries TRBV12-3 or TRBV12-4 and TRBJ2-1, with D uncertain. The CDR3 contains 13 residues. V gave up 3 bases and J gave up 5 bases, with 8 bases separating them. CDR3 residues: CASSFSANNEQFF. For the CDR3, the DNA is TGTGCCAGCAGTTTCTCAGCAAACAATGAGCAGTTCTTC.

The chain links TRBV19 to TRBJ1-5, with 7 bases lining up with TRBD1. Unmatched junction bases numbered 10, after V lost 3 bases and J lost 5 bases. Germline lookup yields CDR1 LNHDA and CDR2 SQIVND (reference sequence). The CDR3 loop spans 16 amino acids. The chain's CDR3 is CASSIPWDSPDQPQHF. For the CDR3, the DNA is TGTGCCAGTAGTATCCCCTGGGACAGTCCGGATCAGCCCCAGCATTTT.

The rearrangement links TRBV20-1 to TRBJ2-3; the D gene is possibly TRBD2 (6 bases). The germline CDR1 and CDR2 sequences are DFQATT and SNEGSKA (reference sequence). Trimming removed 7 bases at V and 0 bases at J, with 11 bases between. The CDR3 extends over 13 amino acids. The CDR3 bases are TGCAGTGTAGTTGGGACTAGCACAGATACGCAGTATTTT. It translates to CSVVGTSTDTQYF.

The rearrangement links TRBV20-1 to TRBJ2-1; possible D gene TRBD2, 5 bases. V was shortened by 0 bases and J by 7 bases, with 16 bases between the two germline ends. The CDR3 extends over 15 amino acids. The germline gives CDR1 DFQATT, CDR2 SNEGSKA (reference sequence). CDR3 DNA sequence: TGCAGTGCTAGAGATGTTCGGGCTAGCATAAATGAGCAGTTCTTC. It yields the protein CSARDVRASINEQFF.

This chain uses TRBV24-1 with TRBJ2-1, with TRBD2 matching over 13 bases. J gave up 7 bases and V 4 bases, and 6 bases lay outside the gene matches. The CDR3 has 16 amino acids. Looked up from germline, CDR1 is KGHDR and CDR2 is SFDVKD. Here the CDR3 DNA reads TGTGCCACCAGTGACCCTACTAGCGGGGGGGCTAATGAGCAGTTCTTC. Its protein is CATSDPTSGGANEQFF.

Only a few counts were recorded for this clonotype. This sequence joins TRBV30 and TRBJ2-7; D gene unclear. The ends were cut back, 0 bases at V and 6 bases at J, with 15 bases in the middle. Germline values: CDR1 GTSNPN, CDR2 SVGIG (reference sequence). This CDR3 comprises 14 residues. The CDR3, as DNA: TGTGCCTGGAGTGTACCGGGCCCCTCGGGCGAGCAGTACTTC. This sequence encodes CAWSVPGPSGEQYF.

The genes are TRBV20-1 and TRBJ1-1; D is unresolved. Germline CDR1 and CDR2: DFQATT and SNEGSKA (reference sequence). Trimming shortened V by 2 bases and J by 0 bases, and 16 bases separated the two germline ends. The CDR3 totals 16 residues. The CDR3: CSARSGAVVLNTEAFF. In DNA form, the CDR3 reads TGCAGTGCTAGATCGGGAGCCGTCGTTTTGAACACTGAAGCTTTCTTT.

V usage is TRBV18 and J usage is TRBJ2-1, with D hard to call. The germline V gene encodes CDR1 KGHSH and CDR2 LQKENI. This CDR3 contains 12 residues. Trimming shortened V by 3 bases and J by 10 bases, and 10 bases separated the two germline ends. CDR3 loop: CASSPQPREQFF. CDR3 sequence (DNA): TGTGCCAGCTCACCCCAGCCCCGAGAGCAGTTCTTC.

The V gene is TRBV27, the J gene TRBJ2-1, with TRBD1 identical over 7 bases. Germline CDR1 and CDR2: MNHEY and SMNVEV (reference sequence). The CDR3 has 15 amino acids. Unmatched junction bases numbered 11, after V lost 4 bases and J lost 8 bases. The CDR3 is CASSYGTELGDEQFF. The CDR3 nucleotides are TGTGCCAGCAGTTACGGGACAGAATTAGGGGATGAGCAGTTCTTC.

This rearrangement joins TRBV18 to TRBJ1-6, with TRBD1 matching over 7 bases. Germline assignment: CDR1 KGHSH and CDR2 LQKENI. The CDR3 has 16 amino acids. Germline trimming cut 3 bases from V and 6 bases from J; bases unmatched to any gene: 8. The CDR3 DNA is TGTGCCAGCTCACCTGAGACAGGGCGTACTAATTCACCCCTCCACTTT. It yields the protein CASSPETGRTNSPLHF. Drawing the rest from reference TRBV18 and TRBJ1-6, the complete variable domain is NAGVMQNPRHLVRRRGQEARLRCSPMKGHSHVYWYRQLPEEGLKFMVYLQKENIIDESGMPKERFSAEFPKEGPSILRIQQVVRGDSAAYFCASSPETGRTNSPLHFGNGTRLTVT.

This sequence joins TRBV5-1 and TRBJ1-2, with 7 nucleotides matching TRBD1. Trimming removed 3 bases from V and 6 bases from J; junction bases left unmatched: 11. The CDR3 extends over 15 amino acids. CDR1 and CDR2 (germline): SGHRS, YFSETQ. The CDR3: CASSSKQGREDGYTF. The DNA for the CDR3 is TGCGCCAGCAGCTCCAAACAGGGGCGCGAGGATGGCTACACCTTC. The entire variable domain, with the rest obtained from reference TRBV5-1 and TRBJ1-2, is as follows: KAGVTQTPRYLIKTRGQQVTLSCSPISGHRSVSWYQQTPGQGLQFLFEYFSETQRNKGNFPGRFSGRQFSNSRSEMNVSTLELGDSALYLCASSSKQGREDGYTFGSGTRLTVV.

The rearrangement links TRBV25-1 to TRBJ2-1; 12 bases line up with TRBD1. With 3 bases clipped from V and 4 bases from J, the junction kept 4 bases outside the gene matches. The CDR3 loop spans 16 amino acids. Germline V gives CDR1 MGHDK, CDR2 SYGVNS. The DNA for the CDR3 is TGTGCCAGCAGTGAGAGGGACAGGGGGCTGTACAATGAGCAGTTCTTC. Protein: CASSERDRGLYNEQFF.

The V and J genes are TRBV6-5 and TRBJ1-6, with D possibly being TRBD1 (6 bases). This CDR3 is 15 amino acids long. Trimming pared 3 bases from V and 8 bases from J, leaving 14 bases between. Germline lookup yields CDR1 MNHEY and CDR2 SVGAGI. CDR3 in amino acids: CASSYLGARDSPLHF. The CDR3, as DNA: TGTGCCAGCAGTTATTTGGGGGCTCGGGATTCACCCCTCCACTTT.

The chain couples TRBV20-1 to TRBJ1-2; possibly TRBD1 for D (6 bases). Trimming took 1 base from V and 7 from J, leaving 22 bases between them. The CDR3 spans 16 residues. CDR1 and CDR2 from the germline V gene are DFQATT and SNEGSKA (reference sequence). The CDR3 DNA is TGCAGTGCTAGAGCCCGGGACACATACGCGCGGGGTGGCTACACCTTC. Its translation: CSARARDTYARGGYTF.

The rearrangement joins TRBV9 to TRBJ1-5; D ambiguous. V lost 0 bases and J 0 bases, leaving 7 bases between the germline ends. CDR3 length equals 15 residues. Germline assignment: CDR1 SGDLS and CDR2 YYNGEE. The CDR3 region has the DNA TGTGCCAGCAGCGTAGACGGAAATAGCAATCAGCCCCAGCATTTT. Amino acids: CASSVDGNSNQPQHF.

This clonotype is a singleton in its sample. The chain links TRBV4-1 to TRBJ1-1; D might be TRBD1 (5 bases). The germline V and J ends were trimmed by 3 bases and 1 base, with 12 bases remaining between them. CDR3 size: 15 residues. Germline loops: CDR1 MGHRA, CDR2 YSYEKL. The CDR3 here is CASSHLGRTNTEAFF. The CDR3 nucleotides read TGCGCCAGCAGCCACCTGGGACGGACGAACACTGAAGCTTTCTTT.

Of note for this clonotype: A junction boundary mismatches the germline segment, possibly from a read error. The V and J genes are TRBV5-4 and TRBJ1-2, with D hard to call. CDR3 length: 13 residues. Germline CDR1 SGHNT, CDR2 YYREEE (reference sequence). CDR3 amino acids: CASSLTQEYGYTF. CDR3 nucleotides: TGTGCCAGCAGCTTGACACAAGAATATGGGTACACCTTC.